A single sample gave rise to the 14 T cell receptor beta chains below, sequenced in a study of T cells in Graves' hyperthyroidism and ophthalmopathy. Regions amplified from RNA transcripts were the TCR beta CDR3 regions. A first-round RT-PCR of the TCR CDR3 used the HTBI primer set. TCRdb processed the multiplex PCR reads anew with MiXCR; each CDR3 protein has one entry. Here the sample spans around 700,000 distinct CDR3 sequences, approximately 19% being singletons. Input material: blood. The receptors stem from a woman between 45 and 60 years old with Graves' hyperthyroidism that later progressed to Graves' ophthalmopathy.

This clonotype was seen more than once but under ten times. The J gene is TRBJ1-3, the V gene TRBV7-9; tentative D call: TRBD1 (6 bases). Trimming left V 3 bases short and J 4 bases short, with 13 bases between. CDR1 is SEHNR and CDR2 is FQNEAQ in the germline V gene (reference sequence). The length of the CDR3 is 15 residues. CDR3 amino acids: CASSFVTGIGNTIYF. CDR3 nucleotide sequence: TGTGCCAGCAGCTTCGTCACAGGGATAGGAAACACCATATATTTT.

The chain combines TRBV5-8 with TRBJ1-2; D ambiguous. This CDR3 comprises 14 residues. Germline CDR1 and CDR2: SGHTS and YDEGEE. Trimming took 0 bases from V and 1 from J, leaving 7 bases between them. The CDR3 DNA sequence: TGTGCCAGCAGCTTGGGACGGGTTAACTATGGCTACACCTTC. Encoded protein: CASSLGRVNYGYTF.

This clonotype was detected many times. The V and J genes are TRBV20-1 and TRBJ1-1, with 9 bases aligning to TRBD1. Germline lookup yields CDR1 DFQATT and CDR2 SNEGSKA (reference sequence). The CDR3 length is 17 residues. Losses at the gene ends were 1 base for V and 0 bases for J; bases not matched to a gene: 9. DNA of the CDR3: TGCAGTGCTAGAGCGCGTTACAGGGGGCAAGTGAACACTGAAGCTTTCTTT. This sequence encodes CSARARYRGQVNTEAFF.

The rearrangement links TRBV5-6 to TRBJ2-7, with D perhaps TRBD1 (5 bases). V was trimmed by 0 bases and J by 2 bases, leaving 18 bases between them. The CDR3 has 17 residues. The germline V gene has CDR1 SGHDT and CDR2 YYEEEE. DNA of the CDR3: TGTGCCAGCAGCTTGGCCTCAGGGCGCTTTTTCGCCTACGAGCAGTACTTC. Translated, it gives CASSLASGRFFAYEQYF.

This clonotype was observed at least ten times. The chain joins TRBV6-2 or TRBV6-3 to TRBJ2-2; D is undetermined. The CDR3 has 13 amino acids. The V and J ends lost 5 bases and 5 bases respectively, with 9 bases between them. Germline values: CDR1 MNHEY, CDR2 SVGEGT. This CDR3 reads CASSPPPTGELFF. CDR3 nucleotides: TGTGCCAGCAGTCCTCCCCCAACCGGGGAGCTGTTTTTT.

This clonotype was counted ten times or more. The chain carries TRBV12-3 or TRBV12-4 and TRBJ2-1; D tentatively reads TRBD1 or TRBD2 (6 bases each). The V end lost 4 bases, the J end lost 4 bases, and 17 bases lay between the germline ends. This CDR3 has 16 residues. For the CDR3, the DNA is TGTGCCAGCAGTTATATGGGGGGCAATAGGTACAATGAGCAGTTCTTC. Residues: CASSYMGGNRYNEQFF.

The rearrangement joins TRBV7-9 to TRBJ2-1, with 9 positions matching TRBD1. V shed 0 bases and J 8 bases; nucleotides not matched to a gene: 11. CDR3 size: 17 residues. Germline V gene lookup returns CDR1 SEHNR and CDR2 FQNEAQ (reference sequence). CDR3 nucleotide sequence: TGTGCCAGCAGCTTAGCCTTCTGGGGACAGGGCATCGATGAGCAGTTCTTC. Amino acid sequence: CASSLAFWGQGIDEQFF.

This clonotype was picked up many times. This rearrangement joins TRBV11-2 to TRBJ2-1; the D gene is possibly TRBD1 (5 bases). CDR1 is SGHAT and CDR2 is FQNNGV in the germline V gene. The CDR3 is 15 residues long. V was shortened by 4 bases and J by 7 bases, with 17 bases between the two germline ends. The CDR3 protein is CASSSPWGQGNEQFF. The CDR3, as DNA: TGTGCCAGCAGCTCCCCATGGGGTCAGGGAAATGAGCAGTTCTTC. Full variable domain (outside the CDR3, taken from reference TRBV11-2 and TRBJ2-1): EAGVAQSPRYKIIEKRQSVAFWCNPISGHATLYWYQQILGQGPKLLIQFQNNGVVDDSQLPKDRFSAERLKGVDSTLKIQPAKLEDSAVYLCASSSPWGQGNEQFFGPGTRLTVL.

V is TRBV11-3 and J is TRBJ2-2, with 11 bases fitting TRBD2. CDR1 and CDR2 (germline): SGHNT, YENEEA. V lost 2 bases to trimming and J lost 5 bases; unmatched junction nucleotides: 4. CDR3 length: 16 amino acids. The CDR3 loop is CASSLLAGGWTGELFF. The CDR3 nucleotides read TGTGCCAGCAGCTTATTAGCGGGGGGGTGGACCGGGGAGCTGTTTTTT.

The genes are TRBV20-1 and TRBJ1-2; no firm D call. The CDR3 has 14 amino acids. V lost 5 bases and J lost 0, with 13 bases in between. Germline V gives CDR1 DFQATT, CDR2 SNEGSKA (reference sequence). DNA of the CDR3: TGCAGTGCTTCCGCTGTAGGAGCTAACTATGGCTACACCTTC. Translation gives CSASAVGANYGYTF.

This chain uses TRBV6-6 with TRBJ1-5; D might be TRBD1 (5 bases). Trimming pared 6 bases from V and 0 bases from J, leaving 12 bases between. The CDR3 has 15 residues. Germline V gene data show CDR1 as MNHNY and CDR2 as SVGAGI (reference sequence). CDR3 loop: CASSYDRASNQPQHF. The CDR3 coding sequence is TGTGCCAGCAGCTACGACAGAGCTAGCAATCAGCCCCAGCATTTT.

Ten or more counts support this clonotype. The V call is TRBV6-1, the J call TRBJ1-2; D unclear. Trimming removed 6 bases at V and 4 bases at J, with 18 bases between. The CDR3 extends over 15 amino acids. Looked up from germline, CDR1 is MNHNS and CDR2 is SASEGT. CDR3 loop: CASSPEATGLYGYTF. The DNA for the CDR3 is TGTGCCAGCAGCCCGGAAGCTACCGGGCTCTATGGCTACACCTTC.

At least ten counts were recorded for this clonotype. The chain recombines TRBV11-2 with TRBJ1-1; 7 bases fit TRBD1. The CDR3 totals 16 residues. Per germline, CDR1 SGHAT and CDR2 FQNNGV. V gave up 4 bases and J gave up 3 bases; unmatched junction bases: 11. The CDR3 DNA is TGTGCCAGCAGCTCCACCCGACAGGGTAGGGACACTGAAGCTTTCTTT. It yields the protein CASSSTRQGRDTEAFF.

A few counts support this clonotype. The genes are TRBV5-1 and TRBJ2-3, with no clear D. The CDR3 runs to 14 residues. The germline V and J ends were trimmed by 0 bases and 0 bases, with 5 bases remaining between them. Germline loops: CDR1 SGHRS, CDR2 YFSETQ. CDR3 amino acids: CASSLEKSTDTQYF. CDR3 bases: TGCGCCAGCAGCTTGGAAAAGAGCACAGATACGCAGTATTTT.